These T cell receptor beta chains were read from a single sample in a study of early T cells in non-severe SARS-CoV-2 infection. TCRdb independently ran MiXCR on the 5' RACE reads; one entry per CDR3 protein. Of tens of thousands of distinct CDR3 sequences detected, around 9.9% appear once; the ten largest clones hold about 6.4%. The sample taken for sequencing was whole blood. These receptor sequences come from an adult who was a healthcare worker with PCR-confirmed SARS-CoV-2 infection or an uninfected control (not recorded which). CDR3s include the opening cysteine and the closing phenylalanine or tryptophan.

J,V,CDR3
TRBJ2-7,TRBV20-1,CSARATPYRGNEQYF
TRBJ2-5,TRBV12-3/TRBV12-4,CASRPGTSGMGTQYF
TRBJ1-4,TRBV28,CASSKGVRDKLFF
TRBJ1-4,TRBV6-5,CASSYTHGLLNEKLFF
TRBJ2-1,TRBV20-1,CSATRNEQFF
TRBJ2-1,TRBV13,CASSFHDEQFF
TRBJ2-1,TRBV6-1,CATLQSYNEQFF
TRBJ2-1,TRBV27,CASSLLGGRAFNEQFF
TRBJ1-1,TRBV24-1,CATSLGNTEAFF
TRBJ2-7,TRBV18,CASSTGTYEQYF
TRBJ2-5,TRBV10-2,CASKKTQYF
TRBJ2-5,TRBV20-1,CSALSGAGGRETQYF
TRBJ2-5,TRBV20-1,CSAQGQTRAQETQYF
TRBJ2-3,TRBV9,CASSVKLAGDTDTQYF
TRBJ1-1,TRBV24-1,CATSEGRTAFF
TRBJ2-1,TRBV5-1,CASSLRQGLYNEQFF
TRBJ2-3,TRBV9,CASKPSASGSTDTQYF
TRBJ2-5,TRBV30,CAWGQGGETQYF
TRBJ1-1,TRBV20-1,CSAPDPGQRADTEAFF
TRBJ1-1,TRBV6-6,CASSYGGSMNTEAFF
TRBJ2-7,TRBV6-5,CASSSGTKSKYF